The 4 T cell receptor beta chains reported below all come from one sample, sequenced in a study of Ad26.COV2.S vaccination and SARS-CoV-2 variants. Clones were sequenced by immunoSEQ multiplex PCR, and TCRdb holds only the in-frame ones, with some missing. This sample has about 440,000 clones, with roughly 87% found just once. As for treatment: roughly 18 received Ad26.COV2.S at low or high dose, single or two shots; five or six received placebo; per-sample allocation not given. Sampling took place 63 days after the first vaccine or placebo injection. The starting material was peripheral blood, obtained in a trial of Ad26.COV2.S vaccine versus placebo. The receptors were sampled from a person aged 18 to 65 who received the Ad26.COV2.S COVID-19 vaccine or a placebo.

V and J are TRBV11-2 and TRBJ2-5; 16 bases agree with TRBD2. Losses at the gene ends were 5 bases for V and 1 base for J; bases not matched to a gene: 7. CDR1 and CDR2 from the germline V gene are SGHAT and FQNNGV. The CDR3 consists of 18 residues. The CDR3 loop reads CASSLGLAGGPFQETQYF. CDR3 nucleotide sequence: TGTGCCAGCAGCCTGGGACTAGCGGGAGGGCCGTTCCAAGAGACCCAGTACTTC.

The chain joins TRBV5-6 to TRBJ2-7; TRBD1 agrees at 10 bases. V shed 4 bases, J shed 3 bases, and the junction held 7 bases outside the gene matches. The CDR3 runs 15 residues. CDR1 is SGHDT, CDR2 YYEEEE, per germline. The CDR3 reads CASSIRDRGYYEQYF. CDR3 nucleotides: TGTGCCAGCAGCATACGGGACAGGGGTTACTACGAGCAGTACTTC.

The CDR3 is CASSPSWTSGTYEQYF. CDR3 DNA: TGTGCCAGCAGCCCGTCCTGGACTAGCGGAACCTACGAGCAGTACTTC. This sequence joins TRBV5-8 and TRBJ2-7; 10 nucleotides align to TRBD2. Germline-derived CDR1 and CDR2 are SGHTS and YDEGEE. V lost 4 bases, J lost 2 bases, and 9 bases stayed unmatched. CDR3 length: 16 residues.

The chain employs TRBV28 and TRBJ2-1; 12 nucleotides match TRBD1. This CDR3 is 16 amino acids long. CDR1 MDHEN and CDR2 SYDVKM come from the germline V gene. V trimming: 1 base; J trimming: 8 bases; junction bases outside the gene matches: 6. In DNA form, the CDR3 reads TGTGCCAGCAGTTTATTTGGGGACAGGGGGCGATATGAGCAGTTCTTC. Its protein product is CASSLFGDRGRYEQFF.